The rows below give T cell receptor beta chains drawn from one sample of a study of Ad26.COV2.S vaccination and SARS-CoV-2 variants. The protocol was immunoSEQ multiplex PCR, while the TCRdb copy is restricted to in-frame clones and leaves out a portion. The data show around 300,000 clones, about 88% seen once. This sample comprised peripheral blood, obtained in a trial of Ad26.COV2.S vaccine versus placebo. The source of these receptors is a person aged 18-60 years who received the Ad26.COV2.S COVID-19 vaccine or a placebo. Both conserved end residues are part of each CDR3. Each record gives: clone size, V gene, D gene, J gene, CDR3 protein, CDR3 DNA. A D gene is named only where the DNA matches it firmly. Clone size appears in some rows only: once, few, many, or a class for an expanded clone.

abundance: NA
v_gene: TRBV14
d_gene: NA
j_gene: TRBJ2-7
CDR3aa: CASSLRGGAEQYF
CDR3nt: TGTGCCAGCAGCCTCAGGGGAGGGGCCGAGCAGTACTTC

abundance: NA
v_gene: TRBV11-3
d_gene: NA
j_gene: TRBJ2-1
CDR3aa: CASSPMTGRGGTNEQFF
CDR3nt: TGTGCCAGCAGCCCGATGACAGGAAGGGGTGGGACCAATGAGCAGTTCTTC

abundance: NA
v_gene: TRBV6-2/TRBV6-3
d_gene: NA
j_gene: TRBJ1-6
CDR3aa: CASSTGQPPLHF
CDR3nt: TGTGCCAGCAGTACCGGACAGCCACCCCTCCACTTT

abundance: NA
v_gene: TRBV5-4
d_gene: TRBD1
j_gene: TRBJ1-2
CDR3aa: CASSLEAGDRVFTF
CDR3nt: TGTGCCAGCAGCTTGGAAGCGGGGGACAGGGTGTTCACCTTC

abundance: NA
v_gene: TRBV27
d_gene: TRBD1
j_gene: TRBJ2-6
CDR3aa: CASSFWDRVLISGANVLTF
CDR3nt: TGTGCCAGCAGTTTTTGGGACAGGGTGCTGATTTCTGGGGCCAACGTCCTGACTTTC

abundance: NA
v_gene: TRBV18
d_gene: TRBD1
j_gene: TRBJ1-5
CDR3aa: CASSPRDRETQPQHF
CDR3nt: TGTGCCAGCTCACCTCGGGACAGGGAGACTCAGCCCCAGCATTTT

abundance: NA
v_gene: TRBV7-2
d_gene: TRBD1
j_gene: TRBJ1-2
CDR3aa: CASSRDRVAFDYGYTF
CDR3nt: TGTGCCAGCAGCCGGGACAGGGTCGCGTTCGACTATGGCTACACCTTC

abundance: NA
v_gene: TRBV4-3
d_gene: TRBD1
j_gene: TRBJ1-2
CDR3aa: CASSPGTEHNYGYTF
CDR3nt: TGCGCCAGCAGCCCGGGGACAGAGCATAACTATGGCTACACCTTC

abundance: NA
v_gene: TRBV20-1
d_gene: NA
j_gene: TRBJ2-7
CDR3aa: CSASRDAMQYF
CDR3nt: TGCAGTGCGAGCCGGGACGCCATGCAGTACTTC

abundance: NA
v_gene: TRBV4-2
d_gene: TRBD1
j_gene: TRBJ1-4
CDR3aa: CASSQDRTGEGEKLFF
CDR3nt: TGTGCCAGCAGCCAAGATCGAACAGGGGAGGGCGAAAAACTGTTTTTT

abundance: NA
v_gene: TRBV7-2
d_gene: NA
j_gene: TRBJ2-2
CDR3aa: CASAAVVANTGELFF
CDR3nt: TGTGCCAGCGCGGCAGTCGTAGCGAACACCGGGGAGCTGTTTTTT

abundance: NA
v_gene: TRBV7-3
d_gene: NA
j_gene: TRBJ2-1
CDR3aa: CASSSYPTDNEQFF
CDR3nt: TGTGCCAGCAGCTCCTACCCGACAGACAATGAGCAGTTCTTC

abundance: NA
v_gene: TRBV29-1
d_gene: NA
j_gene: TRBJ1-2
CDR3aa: CSVEGTTYGYTF
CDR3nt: TGCAGCGTTGAGGGGACGACCTATGGCTACACCTTC

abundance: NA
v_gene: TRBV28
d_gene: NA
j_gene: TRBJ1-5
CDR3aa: CASSPLGRVSNQPQHF
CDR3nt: TGTGCCAGCAGTCCCCTGGGCAGGGTGAGCAATCAGCCCCAGCATTTT

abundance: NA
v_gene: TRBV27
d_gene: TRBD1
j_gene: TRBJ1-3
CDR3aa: CASRSGGISGNTIYF
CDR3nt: TGTGCCAGCAGATCAGGGGGCATCTCTGGAAACACCATATATTTT

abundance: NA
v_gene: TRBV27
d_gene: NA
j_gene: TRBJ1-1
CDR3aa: CASTPGMNTEAFF
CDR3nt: TGTGCCAGCACCCCGGGAATGAACACTGAAGCTTTCTTT

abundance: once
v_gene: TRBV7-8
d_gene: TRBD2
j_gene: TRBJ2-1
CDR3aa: CASSLSGAGSYNEQFF
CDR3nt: TGTGCCAGCAGCTTAAGCGGAGCGGGAAGCTACAATGAGCAGTTCTTC

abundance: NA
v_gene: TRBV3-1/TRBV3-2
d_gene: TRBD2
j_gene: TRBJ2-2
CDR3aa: CASSQPSERGKPANTGELFF
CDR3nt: TGTGCCAGCAGCCAACCCTCGGAGCGGGGGAAACCCGCGAACACCGGGGAGCTGTTTTTT

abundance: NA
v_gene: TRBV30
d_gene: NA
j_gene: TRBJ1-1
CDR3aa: CAWSTGTFTEAFF
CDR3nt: TGTGCCTGGAGTACAGGAACGTTCACTGAAGCTTTCTTT

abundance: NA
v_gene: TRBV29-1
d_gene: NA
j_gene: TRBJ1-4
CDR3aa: CSAGEGREKLFF
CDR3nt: TGCAGCGCGGGTGAGGGACGCGAAAAACTGTTTTTT

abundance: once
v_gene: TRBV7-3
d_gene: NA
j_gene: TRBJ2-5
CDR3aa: CASSPGAAEETQYF
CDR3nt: TGTGCCAGCAGCCCGGGCGCGGCAGAAGAGACCCAGTACTTC

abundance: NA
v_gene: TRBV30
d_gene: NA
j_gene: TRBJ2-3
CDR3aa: CAWSYSGTDTQYF
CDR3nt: TGTGCCTGGAGTTATAGCGGCACAGATACGCAGTATTTT

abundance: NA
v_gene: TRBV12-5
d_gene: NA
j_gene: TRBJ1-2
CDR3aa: CASGGVGDGYTF
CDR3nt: TGTGCTAGTGGTGGGGTGGGGGATGGCTACACCTTC

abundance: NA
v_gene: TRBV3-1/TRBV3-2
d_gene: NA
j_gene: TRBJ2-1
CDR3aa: CASSQANHYNEQFF
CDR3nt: TGTGCCAGCAGCCAAGCAAACCACTACAATGAGCAGTTCTTC

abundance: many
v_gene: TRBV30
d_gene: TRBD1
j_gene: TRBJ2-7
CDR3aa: CAWSPLGTGHYEQYF
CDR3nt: TGTGCCTGGAGTCCCTTGGGGACAGGGCACTACGAGCAGTACTTC

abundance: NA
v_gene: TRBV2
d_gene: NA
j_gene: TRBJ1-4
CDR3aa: CASTADGVKGEKLFF
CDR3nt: TGTGCCAGCACTGCGGATGGGGTGAAGGGGGAAAAACTGTTTTTT

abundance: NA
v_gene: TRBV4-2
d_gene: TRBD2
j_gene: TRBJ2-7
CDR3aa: CASSQDLSGNYEQYF
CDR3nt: TGTGCCAGCAGCCAAGATCTCAGCGGGAACTACGAGCAGTACTTC

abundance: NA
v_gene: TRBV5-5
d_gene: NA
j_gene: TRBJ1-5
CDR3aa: CASSHNTGAYSNQPQHF
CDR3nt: TGTGCCAGCAGCCATAACACGGGAGCTTATAGCAATCAGCCCCAGCATTTT

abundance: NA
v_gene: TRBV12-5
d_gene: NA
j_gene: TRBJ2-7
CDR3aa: CASGLQGVPSYEQYF
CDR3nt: TGTGCTAGTGGATTGCAGGGAGTACCTTCCTACGAGCAGTACTTC

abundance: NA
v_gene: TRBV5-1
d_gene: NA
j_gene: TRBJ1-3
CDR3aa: CASSLAGGSGNTIYF
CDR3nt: TGCGCCAGCAGCTTGGCGGGGGGGTCTGGAAACACCATATATTTT

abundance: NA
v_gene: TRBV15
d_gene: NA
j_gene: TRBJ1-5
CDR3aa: CATKGYSNQPQHF
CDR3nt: TGTGCCACCAAAGGGTATAGCAATCAGCCCCAGCATTTT

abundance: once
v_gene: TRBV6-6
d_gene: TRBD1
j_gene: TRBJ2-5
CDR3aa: CASSYAARQGETQYF
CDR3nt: TGTGCCAGCAGTTACGCGGCCCGACAGGGAGAGACCCAGTACTTC

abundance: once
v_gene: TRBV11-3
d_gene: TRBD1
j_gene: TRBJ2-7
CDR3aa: CASSRGTGVSYEQYF
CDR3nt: TGTGCCAGCAGCCGAGGGACAGGCGTATCCTACGAGCAGTACTTC

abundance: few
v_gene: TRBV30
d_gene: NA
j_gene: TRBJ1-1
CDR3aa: CAWSADRGGEAFF
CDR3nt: TGTGCCTGGAGTGCCGACCGAGGGGGTGAAGCTTTCTTT

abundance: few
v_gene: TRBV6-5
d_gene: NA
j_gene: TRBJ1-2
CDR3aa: CASRAGLGGGYTF
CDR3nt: TGTGCCAGCAGAGCAGGGTTGGGGGGTGGCTACACCTTC

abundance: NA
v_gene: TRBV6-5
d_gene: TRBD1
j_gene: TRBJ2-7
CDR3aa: CASSDTGGAGEQYF
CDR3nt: TGTGCCAGCAGCGATACAGGGGGCGCGGGCGAGCAGTACTTC

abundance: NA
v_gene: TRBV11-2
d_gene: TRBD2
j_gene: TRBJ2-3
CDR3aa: CASSSTGTSTDTQYF
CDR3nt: TGTGCCAGCAGCTCCACCGGGACTAGTACAGATACGCAGTATTTT

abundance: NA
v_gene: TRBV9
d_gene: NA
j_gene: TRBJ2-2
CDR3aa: CASSVVIGGTGELFF
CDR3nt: TGTGCCAGCAGCGTAGTTATAGGGGGTACCGGGGAGCTGTTTTTT

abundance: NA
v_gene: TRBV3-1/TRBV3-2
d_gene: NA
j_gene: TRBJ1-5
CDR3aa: CASSQDIAGRGWPQHF
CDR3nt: TGTGCCAGCAGCCAAGATATAGCAGGGAGAGGTTGGCCCCAGCATTTT

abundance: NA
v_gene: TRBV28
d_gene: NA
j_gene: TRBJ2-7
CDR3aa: CASSPPPGNEQYF
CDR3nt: TGTGCCAGCAGCCCTCCCCCAGGGAATGAGCAGTACTTC

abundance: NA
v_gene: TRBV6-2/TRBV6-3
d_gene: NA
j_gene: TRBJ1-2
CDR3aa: CASSYKDYGYTF
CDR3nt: TGTGCCAGCAGTTACAAAGACTATGGCTACACCTTC

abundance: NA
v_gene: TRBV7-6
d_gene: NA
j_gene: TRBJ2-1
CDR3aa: CASSQGHNEQFF
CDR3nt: TGTGCCAGCAGCCAAGGACACAATGAGCAGTTCTTC

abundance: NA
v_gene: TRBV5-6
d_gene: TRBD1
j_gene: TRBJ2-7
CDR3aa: CASSWKGTGPFYEQYF
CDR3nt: TGTGCCAGCAGCTGGAAGGGGACAGGACCTTTCTACGAGCAGTACTTC

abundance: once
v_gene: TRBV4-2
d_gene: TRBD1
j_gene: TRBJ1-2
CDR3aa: CASSQSIGTGNSNYGYTF
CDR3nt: TGTGCCAGCAGCCAGTCCATCGGGACAGGGAATTCTAACTATGGCTACACCTTC

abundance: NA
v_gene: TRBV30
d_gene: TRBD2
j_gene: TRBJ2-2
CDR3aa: CAWTPGGHTGELFF
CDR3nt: TGTGCCTGGACACCGGGAGGTCACACCGGGGAGCTGTTTTTT

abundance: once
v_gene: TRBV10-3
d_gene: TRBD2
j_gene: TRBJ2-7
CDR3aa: CAISEKGAGVGGEQYF
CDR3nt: TGTGCCATCAGTGAGAAAGGAGCGGGGGTGGGTGGCGAGCAGTACTTC

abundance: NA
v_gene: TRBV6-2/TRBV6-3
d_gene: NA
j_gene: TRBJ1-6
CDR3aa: CASSYKRQSSYNSPLHF
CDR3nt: TGTGCCAGCAGTTACAAGAGACAGAGCTCCTATAATTCACCCCTCCACTTT

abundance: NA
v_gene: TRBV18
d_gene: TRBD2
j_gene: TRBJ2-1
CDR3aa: CASSMPGTSGILLIEQFF
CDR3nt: TGTGCCAGCTCAATGCCCGGGACTAGCGGGATACTGTTAATTGAGCAGTTCTTC

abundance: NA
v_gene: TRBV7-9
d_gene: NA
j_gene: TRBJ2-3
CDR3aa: CASRLKLPGRSSTDTQYF
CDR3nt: TGTGCCAGCAGGTTGAAACTACCGGGACGGAGTAGCACAGATACGCAGTATTTT

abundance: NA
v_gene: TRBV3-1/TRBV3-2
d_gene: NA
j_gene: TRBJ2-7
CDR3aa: CASSQDTISYEQYF
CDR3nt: TGTGCCAGCAGCCAAGATACGATTTCCTACGAGCAGTACTTC